This section outlines one T cell receptor (beta chain) sequence together with its context. TCRdb's table, derived via immunoSEQ multiplex PCR, lists solely in-frame clones and lacks some. The sample lists about 200,000 clones, 75% to 85% occurring once. These data belong to a study of blood T cell repertoires in COVID-19. The wider study: Specimens from acute and convalescent COVID-19 originated in the United States, Italy and Spain.

The V and J ends lost 1 base and 0 bases respectively, with 5 bases between them. The CDR3 is made up of 14 amino acids. Germline values: CDR1 SGHKS, CDR2 YYEKEE (reference sequence). The chain couples TRBV5-5 to TRBJ2-1, with D unresolved. The clonotype was recovered from a human donor in a cohort sampled during active COVID-19. The sequenced material came from peripheral blood. DNA for the CDR3: TGTGCCAGCAGCTTGATGAGCTCCTACAATGAGCAGTTCTTC. Its translation: CASSLMSSYNEQFF.